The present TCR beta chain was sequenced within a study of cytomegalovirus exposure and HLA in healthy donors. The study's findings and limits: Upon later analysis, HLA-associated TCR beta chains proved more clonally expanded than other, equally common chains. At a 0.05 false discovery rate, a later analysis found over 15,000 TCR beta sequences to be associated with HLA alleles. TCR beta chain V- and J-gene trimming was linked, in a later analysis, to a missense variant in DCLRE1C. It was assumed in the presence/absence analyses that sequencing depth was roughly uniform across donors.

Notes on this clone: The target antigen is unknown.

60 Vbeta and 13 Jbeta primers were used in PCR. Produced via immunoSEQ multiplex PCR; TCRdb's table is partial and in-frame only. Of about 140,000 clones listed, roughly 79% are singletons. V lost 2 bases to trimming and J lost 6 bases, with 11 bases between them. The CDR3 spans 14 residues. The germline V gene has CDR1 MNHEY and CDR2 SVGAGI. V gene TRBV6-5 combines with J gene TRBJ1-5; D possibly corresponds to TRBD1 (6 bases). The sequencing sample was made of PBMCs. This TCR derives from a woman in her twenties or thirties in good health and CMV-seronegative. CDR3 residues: CASSYTGGGQPQHF. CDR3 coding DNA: TGTGCCAGCAGTTACACGGGGGGCGGTCAGCCCCAGCATTTT.